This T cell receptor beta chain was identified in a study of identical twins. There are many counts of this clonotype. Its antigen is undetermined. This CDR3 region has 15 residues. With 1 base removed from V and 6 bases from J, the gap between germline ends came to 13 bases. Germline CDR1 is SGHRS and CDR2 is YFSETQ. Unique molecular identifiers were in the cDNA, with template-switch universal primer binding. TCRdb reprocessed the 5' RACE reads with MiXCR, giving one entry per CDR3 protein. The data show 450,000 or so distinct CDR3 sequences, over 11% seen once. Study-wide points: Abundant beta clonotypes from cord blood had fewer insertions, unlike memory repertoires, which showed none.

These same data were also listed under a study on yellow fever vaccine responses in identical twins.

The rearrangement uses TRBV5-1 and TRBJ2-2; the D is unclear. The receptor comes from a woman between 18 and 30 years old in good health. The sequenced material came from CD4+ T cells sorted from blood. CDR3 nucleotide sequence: TGCGCCAGCAGCTTGTTTGGTCCCGGCCCCGGGGAGCTGTTTTTT. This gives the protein CASSLFGPGPGELFF. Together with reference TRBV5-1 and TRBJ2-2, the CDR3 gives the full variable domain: KAGVTQTPRYLIKTRGQQVTLSCSPISGHRSVSWYQQTPGQGLQFLFEYFSETQRNKGNFPGRFSGRQFSNSRSEMNVSTLELGDSALYLCASSLFGPGPGELFFGEGSRLTVL.